A single sample is the source of the 9 T cell receptor beta chains below, sequenced in a study of blood T cell repertoires in COVID-19. Profiling relied on immunoSEQ multiplex PCR, and the TCRdb table lists in-frame clones only, not all of them. The sample lists 150,000 or so clones, roughly 83% seen once, with 25% to 30% in the top ten. Sequenced input: peripheral blood. The receptors stem from a woman between 55 and 75 years old with acute or convalescent COVID-19.

The rearrangement uses TRBV20-1 and TRBJ2-1; D call uncertain. The CDR3 spans 10 residues. CDR1 and CDR2 (germline): DFQATT, SNEGSKA (reference sequence). The CDR3 here is CRPEDNEQFF. The CDR3 coding sequence is TGCAGGCCAGAGGACAATGAGCAGTTCTTC.

The chain employs TRBV30 and TRBJ2-1; 7 nucleotides align to TRBD1. V lost 1 base and J lost 8; bases outside the gene matches: 2. The CDR3 extends over 12 amino acids. Germline loops: CDR1 GTSNPN, CDR2 SVGIG (reference sequence). The CDR3 DNA reads TGTGCCTGGAGTGGACAGGGTTATGAGCAGTTCTTC. Protein product: CAWSGQGYEQFF.

CDR3 loop: CASRQDLNTEAFF. The CDR3 region has the DNA TGTGCCAGCCGACAGGATCTGAACACTGAAGCTTTCTTT. The rearrangement joins TRBV6-6 to TRBJ1-1; maybe TRBD1 (6 bases). In germline, CDR1 is MNHNY, CDR2 SVGAGI (reference sequence). V lost 8 bases, J lost 0 bases, and 10 bases lay in between. The CDR3 is made up of 13 amino acids.

A few counts support this clone. This chain joins TRBV30 and TRBJ1-4, with a possible D match to TRBD1 (5 bases). The V gene's germline CDR1 is GTSNPN and CDR2 SVGIG (reference sequence). V was clipped by 1 base and J by 0 bases, with 15 bases between them. This CDR3 is 17 amino acids long. The CDR3 DNA reads as TGTGCCTGGAGTGCCGGTAGGGGCCGAGCAACTAATGAAAAACTGTTTTTT. Its protein product is CAWSAGRGRATNEKLFF.

The chain joins TRBV19 to TRBJ1-2; unclear D gene. This CDR3 has 14 residues. Trimming pared 6 bases from V and 2 bases from J, leaving 13 bases between. The germline CDR1 and CDR2 sequences are LNHDA and SQIVND (reference sequence). The CDR3 bases are TGTGCCAGTAGCGAACAAGTTTTCAACTATGGCTACACCTTC. Encoded protein: CASSEQVFNYGYTF.

The rearrangement links TRBV5-4 to TRBJ1-4, with D possibly matching TRBD1 (5 bases). Trimming took 0 bases from V and 4 from J, leaving 10 bases between them. CDR1 is SGHNT and CDR2 is YYREEE in the germline V gene (reference sequence). The CDR3 is 15 amino acids. The CDR3 here is CASSLGAGFNEKLFF. The CDR3 nucleotides are TGTGCCAGCAGCTTGGGGGCAGGGTTTAATGAAAAACTGTTTTTT.

This chain uses TRBV7-3 with TRBJ2-1, with D perhaps TRBD2 (5 bases). The CDR3 runs to 12 residues. From germline, CDR1 is SGHTA and CDR2 FQGTGA. The V gene lost 5 bases and the J gene lost 6 bases, with 8 bases spanning the gap. CDR3 in amino acids: CASSRGGNEQFF. The CDR3 bases are TGTGCCAGCAGCCGCGGAGGCAATGAGCAGTTCTTC.

The rearrangement uses TRBV6-5 and TRBJ1-2; D is uncertain. This CDR3 is 13 amino acids long. Germline CDR1 and CDR2: MNHEY and SVGAGI. Trimming took off 4 bases at V and 4 bases at J, with 10 bases between the two ends. This CDR3 reads CASSWQDFYGYTF. DNA of the CDR3: TGTGCCAGCAGTTGGCAGGACTTCTATGGCTACACCTTC.

V usage is TRBV18 and J usage is TRBJ1-3; D possibly corresponds to TRBD1 (6 bases). Germline CDR1 KGHSH, CDR2 LQKENI. This CDR3 has 17 residues. V shed 0 bases and J shed 0 bases, with 12 bases lying between them. The CDR3 here is CASSPPGTGPSGNTIYF. Written as DNA, the CDR3 is TGTGCCAGCTCACCACCCGGAACAGGGCCCTCTGGAAACACCATATATTTT.